Listed here is a single T cell receptor (beta chain). It lacks a known antigen. No much larger clone exists at a distance of one base, and base qualities are not known. The entire amount of isolated RNA was reverse transcribed using the High Capacity cDNA Reverse Transcription Kit, so the sequenced TCRB transcripts were expressed ones. Deep immunoSEQ sequencing was applied to naive, central memory and regulatory T cell samples, giving an average of roughly 3.5 million total reads per sample. Sorted cells were lysed in RLT buffer and RNA was extracted with DNase-treated RNeasy Micro or Mini kits, depending on cell number. Each cell subset was processed on its own to prevent cross-contamination, while patient and healthy donor samples were processed together. The immunoSEQ multiplex PCR was used to amplify TCRB sequences from cDNA, yielding 87-bp fragments that span the CDR3 region. Sequencing of the amplicons was done on the Illumina HiSeq platform. As for how the authors treated the data: Synthetic template baselines were used to correct PCR bias computationally, reads within Hamming distance 2 were collapsed together, and singletons that could not be merged were discarded. Reads were aligned to IMGT to assign V, D and J genes, CDR3 length, and insertions or deletions at six rearrangement sites. Clonotype counts were normalized to sorted cell number within each subset before computing true diversity and Gini coefficients with the tcR R package. The overlap coefficient, calculated on TCRB nucleotide sequences, was used to measure repertoire sharing. Out-of-frame TCRB sequences from naive cells were analyzed to stand in for the pre-selection repertoire. TCRdb stores this immuneACCESS table with in-frame sequences only. Part of the clones is absent; in the studies checked, under half of the shortfall reflects unresolved V genes, and no reason is known for the rest. V, J and clone size were drawn from that table, and D and trimming were deduced from the DNA. The sample table contains 810,000 or so clones; only one count was recorded for roughly 17% of them. The ten largest clonotypes hold about 0.02% of the sample.

V gives up 1 base and J gives up 7 bases, and the segment between their germline ends measures 11 bases. CDR1 is given as LGHNA and CDR2 as YNFKEQ, both from the germline V gene. Measured from the cysteine to the phenylalanine, the CDR3 is 14 residues long. Only the CDR3 region is kept as DNA, spanning 42 bases read in frame from base 1. From each donor, a single peripheral blood sample of 95 to 150 mL on average was drawn into heparinised tubes. A BD FACSAria II was used to sort naive, central memory, regulatory and stem cell-like memory CD4+ T cells with a panel that included CD45RO, CCR7, CD25, CD127, CD95 and CD27. A purity above 95% was achieved for all sorted populations. PBMCs were separated immediately by Lymphoprep density gradient centrifugation and were stained directly, without being cultured. So that batch effects would be minimized, each experiment stained and sorted samples in pairs, pairing one healthy donor with one patient.

This record comes from a study of beta chain features in type 1 diabetes (dated by TCRdb to 2017 to 2018). Looking at the study overall: Mean age, gender distribution, total cell number and subset yield were not different between patients and healthy donors. The study compared the TCRB repertoires of sorted circulating CD4+ T cell subsets in recently diagnosed type 1 diabetes patients with those in matched healthy donors. A total of some 100,000,000 sorted cells were examined across all samples, and a strong correlation was observed between cell number per subset and RNA yield. Naive and central memory subsets were obtained from all 30 or so donors, but regulatory and stem cell-like memory subsets were isolated from only 8 patients and roughly 8 healthy donors.

The research as a whole found: Only small numbers of individuals were included in the HLA sub-analyses, which left unresolved whether HLA type had any influence on TCRB rearrangement. A moderate but significant shortening of TCRB CDR3 length was observed in type 1 diabetes patients in all four CD4+ subsets. PCR may preferentially amplify shorter templates, but because patient and control samples were amplified and corrected together, any resulting skew would affect both groups equally. Because cDNA was sequenced instead of genomic DNA, activated cells with high expression could be over-represented, although the groups did not differ in activation or CD3 levels. Naive, central memory and regulatory TCRB repertoires appeared to be more alike among patients than among healthy donors. At VDJ recombination sites, patients with type 1 diabetes made fewer insertions and deleted more nucleotides, a pattern implying thymic rearrangement abnormalities.

The sequence was collected from a woman under 30 in good health. The sequencing sample was made of naive CD4+ T cells from blood. In light of the paper, this sample's cell subset or site label describes: true naive CD4+ T cells. Recombination linked TRBV4-2 to TRBJ2-1; the D segment could be TRBD2, given 5 matching bases. In nucleotide form, the sequence is TGTGCCAGCAGCCAAGGTGCCCGAGGGAATGAGCAGTTCTTC. It codes for CASSQGARGNEQFF.